A selection of T cell receptor beta chains follows, all from one sample in a study of OX40 agonist ivuxolimab in advanced cancers. Clones were read by immunoSEQ multiplex PCR, and TCRdb kept only the in-frame ones, dropping some. This table has roughly 61,000 clones, roughly 92% appearing once. Sequencing was performed on CD4+ or CD8+ T cells sorted from blood, taken in a trial of the OX40 agonist ivuxolimab. These receptors were collected from an adult with an advanced solid tumor such as melanoma, head and neck, liver or kidney cancer. CDR3s include the opening cysteine and the closing phenylalanine or tryptophan. The order of the fields is V gene, J gene, CDR3 protein.

v_call: TRBV13
j_call: TRBJ1-2
cdr3_aa: CASSSISVVSGYTF

v_call: TRBV7-9
j_call: TRBJ1-4
cdr3_aa: CASSLVGQGPEKLFF

v_call: TRBV2
j_call: TRBJ2-3
cdr3_aa: CASSWDGTSGGDTQYF

v_call: TRBV9
j_call: TRBJ1-4
cdr3_aa: CASNPKGGNEKLFF

v_call: TRBV30
j_call: TRBJ2-1
cdr3_aa: CAREGGTYNEQFF

v_call: TRBV7-9
j_call: TRBJ1-1
cdr3_aa: CASSFSGTENTEAFF

v_call: TRBV7-6
j_call: TRBJ1-1
cdr3_aa: CASSLGGGNTEAFF

v_call: TRBV9
j_call: TRBJ2-3
cdr3_aa: CASSPLPLTSGGAGDTQYF

v_call: TRBV27
j_call: TRBJ1-2
cdr3_aa: CASSREAGLRNYGYTF

v_call: TRBV28
j_call: TRBJ2-3
cdr3_aa: CASTPGFWADTQYF

v_call: TRBV29-1
j_call: TRBJ2-7
cdr3_aa: CSVDGDRGTSSYEQYF

v_call: TRBV7-9
j_call: TRBJ2-2
cdr3_aa: CASSTDPGGELFF

v_call: TRBV2
j_call: TRBJ1-2
cdr3_aa: CASSDHVGYGYTF

v_call: TRBV7-9
j_call: TRBJ1-4
cdr3_aa: CASRLVGQEEEKLFF

v_call: TRBV9
j_call: TRBJ1-2
cdr3_aa: CASSARGTVNYGYTF

v_call: TRBV10-3
j_call: TRBJ2-1
cdr3_aa: CAILGGQGLGNEQFF

v_call: TRBV6-5
j_call: TRBJ2-1
cdr3_aa: CASSYPEQFF

v_call: TRBV4-2
j_call: TRBJ2-2
cdr3_aa: CASSQEISGGAAGELFF

v_call: TRBV11-2
j_call: TRBJ2-3
cdr3_aa: CASSLNPGLSTDTQYF

v_call: TRBV7-2
j_call: TRBJ2-1
cdr3_aa: CASSPDPNEQFF

v_call: TRBV6-1
j_call: TRBJ2-1
cdr3_aa: CASGAGAFYNEQFF

v_call: TRBV6-5
j_call: TRBJ2-7
cdr3_aa: CASSYGGGMGEQYF

v_call: TRBV5-1
j_call: TRBJ1-1
cdr3_aa: CASSLVGQANTEAFF

v_call: TRBV6-1
j_call: TRBJ2-3
cdr3_aa: CASGPGGTDTQYF

v_call: TRBV11-2
j_call: TRBJ1-2
cdr3_aa: CASSLFPNYGYTF

v_call: TRBV10-1
j_call: TRBJ1-1
cdr3_aa: CASSGKGASEAFF

v_call: TRBV2
j_call: TRBJ2-1
cdr3_aa: CAITGGYEQFF

v_call: TRBV7-8
j_call: TRBJ2-1
cdr3_aa: CASSERQGTYNEQFF

v_call: TRBV15
j_call: TRBJ1-2
cdr3_aa: CATSREDDISYGYTF